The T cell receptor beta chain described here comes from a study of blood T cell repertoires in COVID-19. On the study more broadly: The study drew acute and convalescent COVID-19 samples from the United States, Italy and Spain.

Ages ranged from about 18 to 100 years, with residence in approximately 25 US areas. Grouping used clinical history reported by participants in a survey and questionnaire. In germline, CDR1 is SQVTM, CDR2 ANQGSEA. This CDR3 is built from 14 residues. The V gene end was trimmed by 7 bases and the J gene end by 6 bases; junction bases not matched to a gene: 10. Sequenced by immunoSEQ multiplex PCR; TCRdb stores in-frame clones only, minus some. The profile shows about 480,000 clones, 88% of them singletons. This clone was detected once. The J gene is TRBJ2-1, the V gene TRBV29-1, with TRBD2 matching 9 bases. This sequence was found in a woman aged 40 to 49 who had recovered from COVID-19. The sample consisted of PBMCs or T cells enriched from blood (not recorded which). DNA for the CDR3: TGCAGCGCCCCTCGGACTAGCGAGGCCAATGAGCAGTTCTTC. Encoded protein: CSAPRTSEANEQFF.